This TCR beta chain was obtained from a study of post-analysis software for immune sequencing data. Overall study results and limits: Elevated frequency relative to controls characterized about 5 TRBV segments in patients, TRBV5-6, TRBV5-1 and TRBV20-1 among them.

The CDR3 has 13 residues. Germline lookup yields CDR1 ENHRY and CDR2 SYGVKD. Trimming left V 8 bases short and J 4 bases short, with 14 bases between. Presence of unique molecular identifiers characterized the TCR beta cDNA libraries. TCRdb used MiXCR to reprocess the PCR reads, holding one entry per CDR3 protein. The sample has around 770,000 distinct CDR3 sequences; roughly 50% are singletons. This clonotype was counted only a few times. Its target is unknown. V usage is TRBV10-3 and J usage is TRBJ2-5; D is unclear. The sample taken for sequencing was blood. This clonotype originated in a girl between 10 and 17 years old with multiple sclerosis. The chain's CDR3 is CAIAVRQSETQYF. The CDR3 DNA reads TGTGCCATCGCGGTTCGGCAGTCAGAGACCCAGTACTTC.